The rows below give T cell receptor beta chains drawn from one sample of a study of blood T cell repertoires in COVID-19. Only in-frame clones appear in the TCRdb table, and some are missing; sequencing was by immunoSEQ multiplex PCR. The sample yields 85,000 to 120,000 clones, around 80% seen once. The sample taken for sequencing was peripheral blood. The receptors originated from a man of 80 years or more with COVID-19, enrolled during active disease. CDR3s include the opening cysteine and the closing phenylalanine or tryptophan. The order of the fields is D gene, V gene, J gene, clone size, CDR3 protein, CDR3 DNA. D genes are given only for firm matches. Clone size appears in some rows only: once, few, many, or a class for an expanded clone.

d_gene: TRBD1; v_gene: TRBV20-1; j_gene: TRBJ2-4; abundance: few; CDR3aa: CSASQQGGKNIQYF; CDR3nt: TGCAGTGCTAGTCAACAGGGGGGCAAAAACATTCAGTACTTC
d_gene: .; v_gene: TRBV11-2; j_gene: TRBJ2-7; abundance: many; CDR3aa: CASSYTSFEQYF; CDR3nt: TGTGCCAGCAGCTATACTAGCTTCGAGCAGTACTTC
d_gene: .; v_gene: TRBV7-8; j_gene: TRBJ1-5; abundance: .; CDR3aa: CASSLDSGDFQPQHF; CDR3nt: TGTGCCAGCAGCTTAGATAGCGGGGATTTTCAGCCCCAGCATTTT
d_gene: .; v_gene: TRBV11-2; j_gene: TRBJ1-3; abundance: .; CDR3aa: CASSLSGANTIYF; CDR3nt: TGTGCCAGCAGCTTATCAGGGGCAAACACCATATATTTT
d_gene: TRBD1; v_gene: TRBV5-6; j_gene: TRBJ2-7; abundance: .; CDR3aa: CASSRTGAYEQYF; CDR3nt: TGTGCCAGCAGCCGTACAGGGGCCTACGAGCAGTACTTC
d_gene: TRBD2; v_gene: TRBV9; j_gene: TRBJ2-7; abundance: many; CDR3aa: CASSGEREGTEQYF; CDR3nt: TGTGCCAGCAGCGGTGAGCGGGAGGGAACCGAGCAGTACTTC
d_gene: TRBD2; v_gene: TRBV2; j_gene: TRBJ2-7; abundance: .; CDR3aa: CASSVSGTSGTDEQYF; CDR3nt: TGTGCCAGCAGTGTATCTGGGACTAGCGGGACCGACGAGCAGTACTTC
d_gene: TRBD2; v_gene: TRBV28; j_gene: TRBJ2-3; abundance: .; CDR3aa: CASSLWGGRSTDTQYF; CDR3nt: TGTGCCAGCAGTTTATGGGGCGGGAGGAGCACAGATACGCAGTATTTT
d_gene: .; v_gene: TRBV28; j_gene: TRBJ1-1; abundance: .; CDR3aa: CASSLQGPEAFF; CDR3nt: TGTGCCAGCAGTTTACAGGGGCCTGAAGCTTTCTTT
d_gene: TRBD1; v_gene: TRBV19; j_gene: TRBJ2-2; abundance: .; CDR3aa: CPSPTRQGPNTGELFF; CDR3nt: TGTCCCAGTCCCACACGACAGGGCCCCAACACCGGGGAGCTGTTTTTT
d_gene: .; v_gene: TRBV21-1; j_gene: TRBJ2-3; abundance: .; CDR3aa: CASSKFHRGTDTQYF; CDR3nt: TGTGCCAGCAGCAAATTTCACAGGGGCACAGATACGCAGTATTTT
d_gene: TRBD2; v_gene: TRBV4-1; j_gene: TRBJ2-3; abundance: .; CDR3aa: CASSPGSWTSGTDTQYF; CDR3nt: TGCGCCAGCAGCCCCGGGTCTTGGACTAGCGGGACAGATACGCAGTATTTT
d_gene: .; v_gene: TRBV6-4; j_gene: TRBJ2-5; abundance: .; CDR3aa: CASSDSPPGHLQETQYF; CDR3nt: TGTGCCAGCAGTGACTCTCCTCCAGGACACCTCCAAGAGACCCAGTACTTC
d_gene: .; v_gene: TRBV6-1; j_gene: TRBJ1-1; abundance: .; CDR3aa: CASSDRLDTEAFF; CDR3nt: TGTGCCAGCAGTGACAGGTTGGACACTGAAGCTTTCTTT
d_gene: TRBD1; v_gene: TRBV7-8; j_gene: TRBJ2-7; abundance: .; CDR3aa: CASNLGQGAAYEQYF; CDR3nt: TGTGCCAGCAACTTAGGACAGGGGGCGGCCTACGAGCAGTACTTC
d_gene: .; v_gene: TRBV5-1; j_gene: TRBJ1-5; abundance: .; CDR3aa: CASSLGGAESQPQHF; CDR3nt: TGCGCCAGCAGCTTGGGGGGCGCGGAGTCCCAGCCCCAGCATTTT
d_gene: .; v_gene: TRBV30; j_gene: TRBJ2-5; abundance: .; CDR3aa: CAWSAGIPETQYF; CDR3nt: TGTGCCTGGAGTGCAGGGATCCCGGAGACCCAGTACTTC
d_gene: TRBD2; v_gene: TRBV6-4; j_gene: TRBJ2-5; abundance: .; CDR3aa: CASRGTSGREVETQYF; CDR3nt: TGTGCCAGCAGGGGGACTAGCGGGAGAGAGGTGGAGACCCAGTACTTC
d_gene: TRBD2; v_gene: TRBV7-8; j_gene: TRBJ2-7; abundance: .; CDR3aa: CASSYKLAGSYEQYF; CDR3nt: TGTGCCAGCAGCTATAAACTAGCGGGGAGTTACGAGCAGTACTTC
d_gene: .; v_gene: TRBV10-3; j_gene: TRBJ1-5; abundance: once; CDR3aa: CATRSGDYSNQPQHF; CDR3nt: TGTGCCACCAGGTCAGGGGACTATAGCAATCAGCCCCAGCATTTT
d_gene: .; v_gene: TRBV7-2; j_gene: TRBJ2-2; abundance: .; CDR3aa: CASSFRATGVSGELFF; CDR3nt: TGTGCCAGCAGCTTCCGCGCGACGGGAGTGAGCGGGGAGCTGTTTTTT
d_gene: .; v_gene: TRBV27; j_gene: TRBJ1-1; abundance: once; CDR3aa: CASSLWAGVGTEAFF; CDR3nt: TGTGCCAGCAGTTTATGGGCAGGGGTGGGCACTGAAGCTTTCTTT
d_gene: .; v_gene: TRBV21-1; j_gene: TRBJ2-5; abundance: .; CDR3aa: CASSKGRGPTQYF; CDR3nt: TGTGCCAGCAGCAAAGGGAGGGGACCGACCCAGTACTTC
d_gene: TRBD1; v_gene: TRBV28; j_gene: TRBJ1-3; abundance: .; CDR3aa: CASNLQGDLAGNTIYF; CDR3nt: TGTGCCAGCAATTTGCAGGGGGACCTCGCTGGAAACACCATATATTTT
d_gene: TRBD2; v_gene: TRBV24-1; j_gene: TRBJ2-1; abundance: .; CDR3aa: CATSDSAGINYNEQFF; CDR3nt: TGTGCCACCAGTGATTCAGCGGGGATAAATTACAATGAGCAGTTCTTC
d_gene: TRBD1; v_gene: TRBV11-2; j_gene: TRBJ1-2; abundance: .; CDR3aa: CASSIRQGSDGYTF; CDR3nt: TGTGCCAGCAGCATAAGACAGGGGTCCGACGGCTACACCTTC
d_gene: TRBD2; v_gene: TRBV6-5; j_gene: TRBJ2-1; abundance: .; CDR3aa: CASGLAGYNEQFF; CDR3nt: TGTGCCAGCGGACTAGCGGGGTACAATGAGCAGTTCTTC
d_gene: .; v_gene: TRBV9; j_gene: TRBJ1-2; abundance: .; CDR3aa: CASSPRTANYGYTF; CDR3nt: TGTGCCAGCAGCCCCCGGACAGCTAACTATGGCTACACCTTC